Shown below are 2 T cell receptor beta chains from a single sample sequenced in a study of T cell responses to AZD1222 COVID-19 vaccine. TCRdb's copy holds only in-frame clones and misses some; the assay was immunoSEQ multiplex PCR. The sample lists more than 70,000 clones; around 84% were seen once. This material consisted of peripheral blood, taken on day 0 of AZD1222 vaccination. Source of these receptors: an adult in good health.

Here the CDR3 DNA reads TGTGCCAGCAGCCCCTTCTTGGGGTCGGGGTTGGACTACGAGCAGTACTTC. This sequence encodes CASSPFLGSGLDYEQYF. V and J are TRBV6-2 or TRBV6-3 and TRBJ2-7; TRBD2 is a possible D gene (5 bases). CDR1 and CDR2 (germline): MNHEY, SVGEGT. V shed 6 bases and J shed 3 bases, with 24 bases lying between them. The CDR3 runs 17 residues.

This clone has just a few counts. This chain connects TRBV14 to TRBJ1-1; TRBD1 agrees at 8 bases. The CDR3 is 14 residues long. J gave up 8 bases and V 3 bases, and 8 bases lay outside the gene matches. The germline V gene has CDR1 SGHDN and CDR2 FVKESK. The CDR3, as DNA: TGTGCCAGCAGCCACCTGGACAGGGTAGTCGAAGCTTTCTTT. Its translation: CASSHLDRVVEAFF.